The TCR beta chain under discussion was sequenced for a study of blood T cell repertoires in COVID-19. The data were produced by immunoSEQ multiplex PCR, yet TCRdb's version contains in-frame clones alone and is incomplete. This sample has 150,000 to 200,000 clones; around 83% occur once, and the top ten carry 13% to 15%. CDR1 and CDR2 from the germline V gene are MNHEY and SMNVEV (reference sequence). The germline V and J ends were trimmed by 4 bases and 2 bases, with 8 bases remaining between them. The CDR3 consists of 13 residues. The chain carries TRBV27 and TRBJ1-2, with D unresolved. Sequencing input: PBMCs or T cells enriched from blood (not recorded which). The receptor's source is a man in his forties or fifties who had recovered from COVID-19. The CDR3 region has the DNA TGTGCCAGCAGTTGGTCAGCGAACTATGGCTACACCTTC. Amino acid sequence: CASSWSANYGYTF.